This TCR beta chain came from a study of control samples from healthy donors and cancer patients. Repertoires were generated with immunoSEQ multiplex PCR, while TCRdb's copy carries only in-frame clones and drops some. The sample lists tens of thousands of clones, 94% seen once, with roughly 4% in the top ten. Sample: blood. The TCR sequence derives from a man younger than 45 in good health.

The CDR3, as DNA: TGTGCCAGCAGTGGGGAGGCAGGGGCAGGGGCCGGGGAGCTGTTTTTT. Encoded protein: CASSGEAGAGAGELFF. V and J are TRBV25-1 and TRBJ2-2; D may be TRBD1 or TRBD2 (6 bases each). V lost 4 bases and J lost 6, with 18 bases in between. Germline CDR1 and CDR2: MGHDK and SYGVNS. This CDR3 has 16 residues.